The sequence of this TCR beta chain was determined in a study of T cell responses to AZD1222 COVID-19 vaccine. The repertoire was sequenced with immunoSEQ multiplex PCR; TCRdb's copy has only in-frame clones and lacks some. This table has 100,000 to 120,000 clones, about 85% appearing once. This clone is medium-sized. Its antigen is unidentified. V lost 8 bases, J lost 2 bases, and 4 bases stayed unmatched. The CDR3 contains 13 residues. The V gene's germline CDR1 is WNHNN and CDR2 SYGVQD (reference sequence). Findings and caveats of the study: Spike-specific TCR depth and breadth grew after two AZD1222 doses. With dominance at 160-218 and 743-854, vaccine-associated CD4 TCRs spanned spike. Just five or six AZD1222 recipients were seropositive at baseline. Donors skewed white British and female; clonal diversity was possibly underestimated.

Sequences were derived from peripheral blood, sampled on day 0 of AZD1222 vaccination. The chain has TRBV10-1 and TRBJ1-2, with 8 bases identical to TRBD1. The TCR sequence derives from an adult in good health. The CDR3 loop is CASRDRSNYGYTF. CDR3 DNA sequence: TGCGCCAGCCGGGACAGGTCCAACTATGGCTACACCTTC.